The 26 T cell receptor beta chains below come from one sample, sequenced in a study of blood T cell repertoires in COVID-19. Clones were read by immunoSEQ multiplex PCR, and TCRdb kept only the in-frame ones, dropping some. The table has 310,000 or so clones, around 90% seen once; the top ten hold approximately 1.5%. Sample: PBMCs or T cells enriched from blood (not recorded which). These receptor sequences come from a woman younger than 35 with acute COVID-19.

The rearrangement uses TRBV7-2 and TRBJ1-1; D possibly corresponds to TRBD1 (6 bases). The CDR3 totals 15 residues. V was clipped by 2 bases and J by 2 bases, with 12 bases between them. Germline lookup yields CDR1 SGHTA and CDR2 FQGNSA. CDR3 amino acids: CASSLRVRGNTEAFF. The CDR3, as DNA: TGTGCCAGCAGCTTAAGGGTCAGGGGTAACACTGAAGCTTTCTTT.

The chain has TRBV9 and TRBJ2-1, with 15 bases lining up with TRBD2. Germline assignment: CDR1 SGDLS and CDR2 YYNGEE. Trimming removed 0 bases from V and 8 bases from J; junction bases left unmatched: 0. This CDR3 has 15 amino acids. The chain's CDR3 is CASSVGTSGRDEQFF. CDR3 nucleotide sequence: TGTGCCAGCAGCGTAGGGACTAGCGGGAGGGATGAGCAGTTCTTC. Full variable domain (outside the CDR3, taken from reference TRBV9 and TRBJ2-1): DSGVTQTPKHLITATGQRVTLRCSPRSGDLSVYWYQQSLDQGLQFLIQYYNGEERAKGNILERFSAQQFPDLHSELNLSSLELGDSALYFCASSVGTSGRDEQFFGPGTRLTVL.

The V and J genes are TRBV9 and TRBJ2-1, with 7 bases matching TRBD1. Germline-derived CDR1 and CDR2 are SGDLS and YYNGEE. This CDR3 contains 15 residues. Trimming cost V 3 bases and J 6 bases; bases outside gene matches: 9. The CDR3 loop is CASSARQGHINEQFF. The CDR3 DNA sequence: TGTGCCAGCAGCGCACGACAGGGTCATATCAATGAGCAGTTCTTC.

The chain has TRBV4-1 and TRBJ1-5; possible D gene TRBD1, 6 bases. The CDR3 totals 16 residues. The V gene lost 4 bases and the J gene lost 10 bases, with 23 bases spanning the gap. Germline V gene lookup returns CDR1 MGHRA and CDR2 YSYEKL. The CDR3 DNA reads as TGCGCCAGCAGCCCCGAGGGGGGGCACGCCGGGAGTCCCCAGCATTTT. Protein sequence: CASSPEGGHAGSPQHF.

The V and J genes are TRBV6-5 and TRBJ1-6, with D perhaps TRBD1 (5 bases). Germline loops: CDR1 MNHEY, CDR2 SVGAGI. V lost 0 bases, J lost 7 bases, and 7 bases lay in between. The CDR3 is made up of 14 amino acids. CDR3 in amino acids: CASSYSNRNSPLHF. In nucleotides, the CDR3 is TGTGCCAGCAGTTACTCGAACAGGAATTCACCCCTCCACTTT.

For this clone: The same CDR3 arises from other DNA sequences in this sample as well. The V and J genes are TRBV5-5 and TRBJ2-3; 9 nucleotides align to TRBD2. V was clipped by 0 bases and J by 0 bases; unmatched bases: 5. The germline gives CDR1 SGHKS, CDR2 YYEKEE (reference sequence). CDR3 length: 17 amino acids. CDR3 sequence: CASSLVGTSGSTDTQYF. CDR3 bases: TGTGCCAGCAGCTTGGTAGGAACTAGCGGGAGCACAGATACGCAGTATTTT.

The chain employs TRBV19 and TRBJ1-5; 8 bases match TRBD1. CDR3 size: 14 residues. Unmatched junction bases numbered 6, after V lost 5 bases and J lost 6 bases. Looked up from germline, CDR1 is LNHDA and CDR2 is SQIVND (reference sequence). In nucleotides, the CDR3 is TGTGCCAGTAGTCGAGGACAGGGTACTCAGCCCCAGCATTTT. Translated: CASSRGQGTQPQHF.

V gene TRBV7-9 combines with J gene TRBJ1-1; D is undetermined. The CDR3 contains 13 residues. Germline values: CDR1 SEHNR, CDR2 FQNEAQ (reference sequence). Deletions cut 5 bases from V and 1 base from J, with 8 bases between. DNA for the CDR3: TGTGCCAGCAGCGCCGACTGGAACACTGAAGCTTTCTTT. It yields the protein CASSADWNTEAFF.

This sequence joins TRBV11-2 and TRBJ1-6; D uncertain. V gave up 5 bases and J gave up 9 bases, with 17 bases separating them. The germline V gene encodes CDR1 SGHAT and CDR2 FQNNGV. The CDR3 totals 15 residues. CDR3 protein: CASSPLTGNSSPLHF. Here the CDR3 DNA reads TGTGCCAGCAGCCCCTTGACGGGGAATAGTTCACCCCTCCACTTT.

This chain joins TRBV27 and TRBJ2-1; 9 bases fit TRBD2. Looked up from germline, CDR1 is MNHEY and CDR2 is SMNVEV (reference sequence). J gave up 0 bases and V 10 bases, and 13 bases lay outside the gene matches. The CDR3 has 17 amino acids. CDR3 sequence reads: CATTGLASSSSYNEQFF. The CDR3 DNA reads as TGTGCCACCACCGGACTAGCGAGTTCCTCCTCCTACAATGAGCAGTTCTTC.

V usage is TRBV15 and J usage is TRBJ2-7; 8 bases are shared with TRBD1. This CDR3 has 15 residues. The V segment lost 1 base and the J segment 1 base; nucleotides outside the gene matches: 3. The germline V gene has CDR1 LNHNV and CDR2 YYDKDF (reference sequence). The CDR3 loop reads CATSRARTGSYEQYF. DNA of the CDR3: TGTGCCACCAGCAGAGCTCGGACAGGGTCCTACGAGCAGTACTTC.

This rearrangement joins TRBV14 to TRBJ2-3; 8 bases are a match to TRBD2. This CDR3 has 15 residues. Germline V lookup: CDR1 SGHDN, CDR2 FVKESK. V lost 6 bases to trimming and J lost 2 bases; unmatched junction nucleotides: 7. CDR3 sequence: CASSSGTRLTDTQYF. The DNA of the CDR3 is TGTGCCAGCAGTTCCGGGACTAGGCTCACAGATACGCAGTATTTT.

This rearrangement joins TRBV25-1 to TRBJ1-2; D is ambiguous. The germline gives CDR1 MGHDK, CDR2 SYGVNS. V lost 1 base and J 4 bases, leaving 7 bases between the germline ends. The CDR3 has 13 amino acids. The CDR3 sequence: CASSESGVYGYTF. CDR3 nucleotide sequence: TGTGCCAGCAGTGAATCGGGAGTCTATGGCTACACCTTC.

The V call is TRBV28, the J call TRBJ1-1; no clear D gene. This CDR3 has 14 amino acids. Germline V gene data show CDR1 as MDHEN and CDR2 as SYDVKM. Between the trimmed V and J ends, which lost 1 base and 2 bases, there was a span of 8 bases. Here the CDR3 reads CASSLSRQNTEAFF. The CDR3, as DNA: TGTGCCAGCAGTTTATCCCGACAAAACACTGAAGCTTTCTTT.

In its sample, this clone was seen many times. Here the CDR3 reads CASSGTDTGELFF. The CDR3 DNA reads as TGTGCCAGCAGTGGGACAGACACCGGGGAGCTGTTTTTT. The chain employs TRBV6-4 and TRBJ2-2, with D perhaps matching TRBD1 (6 bases). Trimming left V 4 bases short and J 3 bases short, with 6 bases between. Germline V lookup: CDR1 MRHNA, CDR2 SNTAGT. This CDR3 has 13 residues.

This chain links TRBV6-1 with TRBJ2-2; weak D call: TRBD2 (5 bases). Germline-derived CDR1 and CDR2 are MNHNS and SASEGT. CDR3 length: 17 amino acids. The V gene lost 2 bases and the J gene lost 5 bases, with 18 bases spanning the gap. The CDR3 protein is CASSERIGRGRTGELFF. The CDR3 DNA is TGTGCCAGCAGTGAAAGGATTGGCCGCGGGCGGACCGGGGAGCTGTTTTTT.

The V call is TRBV10-1, the J call TRBJ2-3; D not certain. The CDR3 loop spans 13 amino acids. Germline CDR1 is WNHNN and CDR2 is SYGVQD (reference sequence). Deletions cut 3 bases from V and 6 bases from J, with 10 bases between. The CDR3 loop reads CASSDHGRDTQYF. The CDR3 region has the DNA TGCGCCAGCAGTGACCACGGCAGGGATACGCAGTATTTT.

The chain couples TRBV7-2 to TRBJ2-5, with 10 bases aligning to TRBD2. The CDR3 has 15 amino acids. Trimming took 2 bases from V and 6 from J; bases not matched to a gene: 6. CDR1 and CDR2 from the germline V gene are SGHTA and FQGNSA. The CDR3 spells CASSLKPSGSQTQYF. Written as DNA, the CDR3 is TGTGCCAGCAGCTTAAAACCTAGCGGGAGTCAGACCCAGTACTTC.

The chain joins TRBV7-6 to TRBJ2-7; 7 positions agree with TRBD1. V lost 5 bases, J lost 3 bases, and 10 bases stayed unmatched. The CDR3 runs to 15 residues. From germline, CDR1 is SGHVS and CDR2 FNYEAQ. Written as DNA, the CDR3 is TGTGCCAGCAGCGCCGTCCCCGACAGGGTCTACGAGCAGTACTTC. As protein: CASSAVPDRVYEQYF.

The V gene is TRBV24-1, the J gene TRBJ1-4; 8 bases line up with TRBD1. Germline assignment: CDR1 KGHDR and CDR2 SFDVKD. The V gene end was trimmed by 7 bases and the J gene end by 0 bases; junction bases not matched to a gene: 3. This CDR3 is built from 15 residues. DNA for the CDR3: TGTGCCACCAGCCTGGGACAGGCAACTAATGAAAAACTGTTTTTT. Protein sequence: CATSLGQATNEKLFF.

The gene calls are TRBV19 and TRBJ1-5; 7 bases align to TRBD1. There are 14 residues in the CDR3. J gave up 7 bases and V 6 bases, and 9 bases lay outside the gene matches. Germline V gene lookup returns CDR1 LNHDA and CDR2 SQIVND (reference sequence). DNA for the CDR3: TGTGCCAGTAGGGGACCGGGACAGTTGCAGCCCCAGCATTTT. Encoded protein: CASRGPGQLQPQHF. The full variable domain, in which reference TRBV19 and TRBJ1-5 provide the parts outside the CDR3, is DGGITQSPKYLFRKEGQNVTLSCEQNLNHDAMYWYRQDPGQGLRLIYYSQIVNDFQKGDIAEGYSVSREKKESFPLTVTSAQKNPTAFYLCASRGPGQLQPQHFGDGTRLSIL.

V usage is TRBV5-5 and J usage is TRBJ1-1; no reliable D call. The CDR3 covers 12 residues. Germline CDR1 is SGHKS and CDR2 is YYEKEE (reference sequence). V was pared by 0 bases and J by 10 bases, with 10 bases between. CDR3 residues: CASSLGLRAAFF. The CDR3 DNA reads as TGTGCCAGCAGCTTGGGGTTGCGGGCAGCTTTCTTT.

The chain recombines TRBV2 with TRBJ2-2; 12 bases fit TRBD2. The length of the CDR3 is 17 residues. After removal of 5 bases from V and 6 bases from J, the junction contained 10 bases not matched to a gene. From germline, CDR1 is SNHLY and CDR2 FYNNEI. The CDR3 here is CASSLRLAGVLPGELFF. The CDR3 DNA sequence: TGTGCCAGCAGTTTAAGACTAGCGGGAGTTCTTCCCGGGGAGCTGTTTTTT.

This chain uses TRBV28 with TRBJ2-7; perhaps TRBD2 as D (6 bases). The CDR3 is 14 amino acids. The germline V gene has CDR1 MDHEN and CDR2 SYDVKM. V was trimmed by 8 bases and J by 3 bases, leaving 17 bases between them. In nucleotides, the CDR3 is TGTGCCAGCTCGACCCACGGGGGTAACTACGAGCAGTACTTC. It is translated as CASSTHGGNYEQYF. The complete variable domain, with remaining parts taken from reference TRBV28 and TRBJ2-7, reads DVKVTQSSRYLVKRTGEKVFLECVQDMDHENMFWYRQDPGLGLRLIYFSYDVKMKEKGDIPEGYSVSREKKERFSLILESASTNQTSMYLCASSTHGGNYEQYFGPGTRLTVT.

The chain links TRBV19 to TRBJ2-3, with 7 bases that match TRBD1. This CDR3 comprises 20 residues. Germline CDR1 LNHDA, CDR2 SQIVND (reference sequence). After removal of 3 bases from V and 0 bases from J, the junction contained 18 bases not matched to a gene. This CDR3 is CASSMPADRREPPSTDTQYF. The CDR3 bases are TGTGCCAGTAGTATGCCCGCGGACAGGCGCGAACCCCCTAGCACAGATACGCAGTATTTT.

The rearrangement links TRBV28 to TRBJ2-3, with TRBD2 identical over 8 bases. Germline CDR1 is MDHEN and CDR2 is SYDVKM. The CDR3 runs to 14 residues. The ends lost 3 bases at V and 6 bases at J; junction bases unmatched: 5. The CDR3 reads CASSLAGGGDTQYF. The CDR3 DNA reads TGTGCCAGCAGTTTGGCGGGGGGCGGCGATACGCAGTATTTT.